The 8 T cell receptor beta chains below were found in one sample sequenced in a study of T-cell reconstitution after alpha-beta-depleted transplantation in children. Preparation of the TCRbeta library was carried out with unique molecular identifiers. TCRdb redid the calling of the PCR reads with MiXCR, one entry per CDR3 protein. The repertoire holds some 310,000 distinct CDR3 sequences, with around 25% as singletons. The source material was PBMCs, mostly from graft donor cells, sampled 180 days after TCRalphabeta/CD19-depleted stem cell transplant. The origin of the receptors is a male patient younger than 18 who had a stem cell transplant for acute lymphoblastic leukemia, so the T cells may come from the graft donor.

This clonotype was counted many times. This chain links TRBV20-1 with TRBJ1-6; D unclear. This CDR3 is 15 amino acids long. CDR1 is DFQATT and CDR2 is SNEGSKA in the germline V gene (reference sequence). CDR3 DNA sequence: TGCAGCACCATAGGGAGCGGCGTCAATAATTCACCCCTCCACTTT. Translating it yields CSTIGSGVNNSPLHF.

CDR3 protein: CASSLLGRATEAFF. The CDR3, as DNA: TGTGCCAGCAGCTTATTAGGGAGGGCCACTGAAGCTTTCTTT. This chain links TRBV7-9 with TRBJ1-1; D not resolved. The CDR3 is 14 residues long. The ends were cut back, 2 bases at V and 4 bases at J, with 11 bases in the middle. Germline-derived CDR1 and CDR2 are SEHNR and FQNEAQ (reference sequence).

The chain joins TRBV21-1 to TRBJ2-5. TRBV21-1 is annotated as a pseudogene. The CDR3 totals 11 residues. CDR3 bases: TGTGCCAGCAGCTGTTGGGAGACCCAGTACTTC. Its protein product is CASSCWETQYF.

This clonotype was counted ten times or more. The V call is TRBV5-1, the J call TRBJ2-4; 7 bases agree with TRBD2. V lost 0 bases, J lost 0 bases, and 12 bases stayed unmatched. CDR3 length: 19 residues. CDR1 and CDR2 (germline): SGHRS, YFSETQ. CDR3 coding DNA: TGCGCCAGCAGCTTGGACCCCCTCGGGGGAGGGCTAGCCAAAAACATTCAGTACTTC. It specifies CASSLDPLGGGLAKNIQYF.

There are a few counts of this clonotype. The chain combines TRBV5-1 with TRBJ2-3; D is unclear. The germline CDR1 and CDR2 sequences are SGHRS and YFSETQ. The CDR3 contains 14 residues. V was cut by 1 base and J by 0 bases, with 6 bases left in between. This CDR3 reads CASSLQTSTDTQYF. The DNA for the CDR3 is TGCGCCAGCAGCTTGCAGACTAGCACAGATACGCAGTATTTT.

A few counts support this clonotype. The genes are TRBV19 and TRBJ2-7, with D perhaps matching TRBD2 (6 bases). The V and J ends lost 3 bases and 5 bases respectively, with 8 bases between them. The germline gives CDR1 LNHDA, CDR2 SQIVND (reference sequence). The CDR3 spans 12 residues. The CDR3 DNA reads TGTGCCAGTAGTATCGGGAGCCACGAGCAGTACTTC. Translation gives CASSIGSHEQYF.

This clonotype was seen only once. The chain uses TRBV18 and TRBJ2-7, with TRBD1 as a possible D gene (5 bases). The CDR3 covers 15 residues. V was trimmed by 2 bases and J by 9 bases, leaving 20 bases between them. Germline lookup yields CDR1 KGHSH and CDR2 LQKENI. The CDR3 DNA follows: TGTGCCAGCTCACCAACAGGCGGCAGGGTAACGGGGCAGTACTTC. This gives the protein CASSPTGGRVTGQYF.

This clonotype was seen once. It may be a read error: a sequence one base away is much more abundant. The chain employs TRBV7-3 and TRBJ2-2, with D possibly TRBD2 on 6 matching bases. This CDR3 has 16 residues. Germline lookup yields CDR1 SGHTA and CDR2 FQGTGA. The V end lost 0 bases, the J end lost 6 bases, and 14 bases lay between the germline ends. The chain's CDR3 is CASSLTGSSNAGELFF. The CDR3 coding sequence is TGTGCCAGCAGCTTAACCGGGAGTAGTAACGCCGGGGAGCTGTTTTTT.